What follows is one T cell receptor beta chain and its context. This clonotype has a handful of counts. Its antigen is unknown. Nothing much larger sits one base from this clone, and base qualities are not available. The sample is drawn from a study of identical twins (dated by TCRdb to the mid-2010s). Regarding the complete study: The study deep-sequenced TCR alpha and beta repertoires from monozygotic twins, unrelated adults of various ages and cord blood to test whether fetal clonotypes persist. To rule out contamination, replicate twin experiments were performed at different times with different library preparation protocols. The investigation overall reported the following: Zero-insertion analyses could be partly confounded by invariant T cells such as MAIT and iNKT, though diverse VJ usage argued against such confounding for most clonotypes. Because the same donors could not be followed over many years, the conclusions relied on cross-sectional statistical analysis. Fewer insertions were carried by abundant cord blood beta clonotypes; a weaker similar trend was observed in young adult naive repertoires, while no such trend was observed in memory repertoires. Out-of-frame TCR alpha sequences shared between twins showed an excess of low generation-probability sequences compared with coincidental sharing between unrelated individuals. A weaker excess of twin sharing was found in beta out-of-frame sequences because the signal-to-noise ratio was lowered by fewer shared sequences. Recombination models systematically underestimated out-of-frame TCR alpha sharing in monozygotic twins but agreed with sharing between unrelated individuals.

Library creation used 5' RACE. Sequenced on an Illumina HiSeq 2000. Template switching introduced a universal primer binding site; the final cDNA contained a unique molecular identifier, enabling accurate counting of TCR cDNA molecules. Specific primers in the conserved constant-segment region were used to synthesize first-strand cDNA for the TCR alpha and beta chains. Each cDNA library was double barcoded, with a SMART-Mk sample barcode plus Illumina barcodes, to control for contamination. Two successive PCR steps introduced TruSeq adapter sequences along with Illumina sample barcodes. The TCR alpha and beta cDNA libraries were sequenced on the Illumina HiSeq platform using custom primers. In the authors' own workflow: MiGEC was used to process raw reads and extract unique molecular identifiers, and MiXCR was used to find CDR3 positions. For each individual, recombination models were inferred using an EM algorithm with the repgenHMM and IGoR tools. Shared clonotype analysis was performed with the tcR package in R, normalizing sharing by the product of cloneset sizes. To study raw recombination free of thymic and clonal selection effects, out-of-frame nonproductive sequences were analyzed. The public reads were run again by TCRdb, first through fastp at Q25 and then through MiXCR, and only productive beta chains were kept. Identical CDR3 proteins give one entry, which carries the most common genes and DNA. V and J calls and clone size were set by TCRdb, not the authors. Across this sample there are about 1.7 million distinct CDR3 sequences, with less than 35% seen only once. Clones ranked in the top ten supply over 0.25% of the sample.

Every donor was a healthy Caucasian. V and J are trimmed by 7 bases and 3 bases, and the gene matches miss 5 bases of the junction. The CDR3 measures 16 amino acids from cysteine to phenylalanine. The retained sequence is limited to the CDR3, 48 bases, with the frame set at the first base. Per the germline V gene (reference sequence), MNHNY is the CDR1 and SVGAGI is the CDR2. Rearrangement joined TRBV6-6 to TRBJ2-3, with 15 junctional bases fitting TRBD2. The sequenced sample consisted of cord blood. The TCR was taken from a newborn girl in good health. CDR3 loop: CASTGGLAGGTDTQYF. The DNA sequence is as follows: TGTGCCAGCACCGGGGGACTAGCGGGAGGTACAGATACGCAGTATTTT.